This T cell receptor (beta chain) was identified during a study of blood T cells in healthy people across ages. Using a J-beta primer mix together with a sample-barcoded 5' primer, a second PCR was run for roughly 6 to 12 cycles. A single record per CDR3 protein comes from TCRdb applying MiXCR to the 5' RACE reads. Among 1.8 million or so distinct CDR3 sequences listed, about two fifths were seen once. CDR1 is DFQATT, CDR2 SNEGSKA, per germline (reference sequence). Between the trimmed V and J ends, which lost 4 bases and 0 bases, there was a span of 7 bases. The length of the CDR3 is 14 residues. The sequencing sample was made of blood. V and J are TRBV20-1 and TRBJ2-6; a possible D gene is TRBD1 (5 bases). This TCR was sampled from a human donor in good health. This chain's CDR3 is CSATDSSGANVLTF. In nucleotides, the CDR3 is TGCAGTGCTACAGACAGCTCTGGGGCCAACGTCCTGACTTTC.